The rows below give T cell receptor beta chains drawn from one sample of a study of beta chain features in type 1 diabetes. TCRdb keeps only in-frame clones here, not all; method: immunoSEQ multiplex PCR. The sample gives 450,000 to 550,000 clones, 25% to 35% of which show up once; about 0.06% is in the top ten. The specimen sequenced was naive CD4+ T cells from blood. These receptors were taken from a man aged 18 to 30 in good health. Both conserved end residues are part of each CDR3. A D gene is named only where the DNA matches it firmly. A clone size is listed for some rows: how often the clone was seen (once, few, many), or a class if it is expanded.

TRBV5-1	TRBJ1-2	.	.	CASSPIVADLRGYTF	TGCGCCAGCAGCCCGATCGTGGCGGATCTGCGTGGCTACACCTTC
TRBV5-1	TRBJ2-7	.	.	CASSLVQVSYEQYF	TGCGCCAGCAGCTTGGTACAGGTCTCTTACGAGCAGTACTTC
TRBV29-1	TRBJ2-5	.	.	CSVERDLQETQYF	TGCAGCGTTGAGAGAGACCTCCAAGAGACCCAGTACTTC
TRBV7-2	TRBJ2-1	.	.	CASSLVAVSYNEQFF	TGTGCCAGCAGCTTAGTAGCGGTCTCCTACAATGAGCAGTTCTTC
TRBV6-1	TRBJ2-1	.	.	CASSETDGYNEQFF	TGTGCCAGCAGTGAAACTGACGGGTACAATGAGCAGTTCTTC
TRBV6-4	TRBJ2-2	TRBD2	.	CASKAGGPNTGELFF	TGTGCCAGCAAAGCGGGAGGGCCAAACACCGGGGAGCTGTTTTTT
TRBV6-5	TRBJ2-5	.	once	CASTSSYETQYF	TGTGCCAGCACCAGCAGTTATGAGACCCAGTACTTC
TRBV4-1	TRBJ1-2	TRBD1	.	CASRLLTGTGYYGYTF	TGCGCCAGCAGACTCCTTACCGGGACAGGGTACTATGGCTACACCTTC
TRBV9	TRBJ2-2	.	.	CASSVWGTGELFF	TGTGCCAGCAGCGTTTGGGGCACCGGGGAGCTGTTTTTT
TRBV14	TRBJ2-5	.	.	CASSQRMWGEGETQYF	TGTGCCAGCAGCCAGCGGATGTGGGGGGAAGGAGAGACCCAGTACTTC
TRBV7-3	TRBJ2-5	.	.	CASSLVTGLEETQYF	TGTGCCAGCAGCTTAGTCACGGGACTCGAAGAGACCCAGTACTTC
TRBV5-4	TRBJ2-7	.	.	CASSSSQDSLREQYF	TGTGCCAGCAGCTCTTCACAGGACTCACTCAGAGAGCAGTACTTC
TRBV18	TRBJ2-3	.	few	CASSPFQGATDTQYF	TGTGCCAGCTCACCTTTTCAGGGAGCCACAGATACGCAGTATTTT
TRBV4-2	TRBJ2-3	.	.	CASSQELGTDTQYF	TGTGCCAGCAGCCAAGAATTAGGGACAGATACGCAGTATTTT
TRBV5-1	TRBJ2-2	.	.	CASSFRDPGAPGELFF	TGCGCCAGCAGCTTTCGGGATCCCGGGGCGCCCGGGGAGCTGTTTTTT
TRBV5-8	TRBJ2-3	.	.	CASSLAMADTQYF	TGTGCCAGCAGCTTGGCCATGGCAGATACGCAGTATTTT
TRBV9	TRBJ2-2	.	.	CASSGSTYTGELFF	TGTGCCAGCAGCGGAAGCACATACACCGGGGAGCTGTTTTTT
TRBV29-1	TRBJ2-5	TRBD1	few	CSVKQGEETQYF	TGCAGCGTTAAACAGGGGGAAGAGACCCAGTACTTC
TRBV11-2	TRBJ2-2	TRBD1	few	CASRRDRESGELFF	TGTGCCAGCAGGCGGGACAGGGAGAGCGGGGAGCTGTTTTTT
TRBV29-1	TRBJ1-2	TRBD1	few	CSARDSTNYGYTF	TGCAGCGCCCGGGACAGCACTAACTATGGCTACACCTTC
TRBV30	TRBJ2-7	TRBD1	few	CAWSADRGLREQYF	TGTGCCTGGAGTGCGGACAGGGGGCTAAGAGAGCAGTACTTC